The 17 T cell receptor beta chains below come from one sample, sequenced in a study of blood T cell repertoires in COVID-19. The assay was immunoSEQ multiplex PCR, and TCRdb's table has in-frame clones only and misses some. The profile shows roughly 220,000 clones, roughly 86% of them singletons. What was sequenced was peripheral blood. The source is a woman in her forties or fifties with COVID-19, enrolled during active disease.

This rearrangement joins TRBV5-6 to TRBJ1-1; 9 bases are shared with TRBD1. The trim removed 1 base at V and 5 bases at J, leaving 3 bases unmatched. CDR1 is SGHDT, CDR2 YYEEEE, per germline. CDR3 size: 14 residues. CDR3 loop: CASSLMGQGTEAFF. CDR3 bases: TGTGCCAGCAGCTTGATGGGACAGGGTACTGAAGCTTTCTTT.

This clone was counted a single time. The chain links TRBV11-3 to TRBJ1-2, with no clear D. The CDR3 is made up of 14 amino acids. Germline lookup yields CDR1 SGHNT and CDR2 YENEEA. V lost 2 bases, J lost 2 bases, and 9 bases lay in between. The CDR3 DNA reads TGTGCCAGCAGCTTATCTGCACAGAACTATGGCTACACCTTC. This gives the protein CASSLSAQNYGYTF.

The J gene is TRBJ1-1, the V gene TRBV6-2 or TRBV6-3; D unresolved. This CDR3 comprises 15 residues. V was trimmed by 0 bases and J by 4 bases, leaving 12 bases between them. Germline loops: CDR1 MNHEY, CDR2 SVGEGT. The CDR3 sequence: CASSYSMPRPTEAFF. DNA of the CDR3: TGTGCCAGCAGTTACTCGATGCCCAGGCCCACTGAAGCTTTCTTT.

A few counts support this clone. The sample contains more than one DNA sequence encoding this CDR3. The chain combines TRBV5-1 with TRBJ2-3; D may be TRBD2 (5 bases). V shed 0 bases and J shed 4 bases, with 6 bases lying between them. The CDR3 covers 13 residues. Per the germline V gene, CDR1 is SGHRS and CDR2 is YFSETQ. CDR3 sequence reads: CASSLGGPDTQYF. The CDR3 coding sequence is TGCGCCAGCAGCTTGGGCGGGCCAGATACGCAGTATTTT.

CDR3 region: CASSPPDRGLSGELFF. CDR3 DNA sequence: TGTGCCAGCAGCCCCCCAGACAGGGGGCTATCCGGGGAGCTGTTTTTT. The chain couples TRBV14 to TRBJ2-2; TRBD1 matches at 10 bases. V lost 4 bases to trimming and J lost 6 bases; unmatched junction nucleotides: 8. Germline assignment: CDR1 SGHDN and CDR2 FVKESK. The CDR3 has 16 residues.

This clone has only a few counts. The chain recombines TRBV9 with TRBJ2-2; D is unresolved. Germline CDR1 is SGDLS and CDR2 is YYNGEE. The germline V and J ends were trimmed by 7 bases and 2 bases, with 18 bases remaining between them. The CDR3 consists of 16 residues. The CDR3 loop is CASSVWAGPNTGELFF. CDR3 nucleotide sequence: TGTGCCAGCTCTGTCTGGGCAGGTCCTAACACCGGGGAGCTGTTTTTT.

CDR3 nucleotide sequence: TGTGCCAGCAGCTTAGTAGGCAGGGACAATGGCTACACCTTC. This codes for CASSLVGRDNGYTF. The rearrangement uses TRBV7-9 and TRBJ1-2; a weak D match, TRBD1 (6 bases). CDR1 is SEHNR and CDR2 is FQNEAQ in the germline V gene (reference sequence). The CDR3 is 14 amino acids. V was trimmed by 1 base and J by 6 bases, leaving 12 bases between them.

The CDR3 protein is CASSIWAGGARDYGYTF. CDR3 in DNA: TGTGCCAGTAGTATCTGGGCAGGGGGCGCGAGGGACTATGGCTACACCTTC. The chain is built from TRBV19 and TRBJ1-2, with TRBD1 matching over 8 bases. The V gene end was trimmed by 3 bases and the J gene end by 3 bases; junction bases not matched to a gene: 12. Germline CDR1 is LNHDA and CDR2 is SQIVND (reference sequence). The CDR3 loop spans 17 amino acids.

The rearrangement uses TRBV11-3 and TRBJ2-2; 10 positions agree with TRBD1. CDR3 length equals 15 residues. V lost 4 bases and J lost 6; bases outside the gene matches: 5. Germline-derived CDR1 and CDR2 are SGHNT and YENEEA. CDR3 DNA: TGTGCCAGCAGCTCTCTGACAGGGGGCCCCGGGGAGCTGTTTTTT. Residues: CASSSLTGGPGELFF.

The V and J genes are TRBV10-3 and TRBJ2-5, with 10 bases aligning to TRBD2. The CDR3 is 17 amino acids. After removal of 0 bases from V and 5 bases from J, the junction contained 9 bases not matched to a gene. The germline V gene has CDR1 ENHRY and CDR2 SYGVKD. As DNA, the CDR3 is TGTGCCATCAGTGAGTCGAGGACTCTAGCGGGGGTTGAGACCCAGTACTTC. Translated, it gives CAISESRTLAGVETQYF.

The V call is TRBV11-3, the J call TRBJ1-1; 8 bases are shared with TRBD1. Trimming at V came to 7 bases and at J to 10 bases, leaving 8 bases not matched to a gene. Germline loops: CDR1 SGHNT, CDR2 YENEEA. The CDR3 is made up of 12 amino acids. In DNA, the CDR3 is TGTGCCAGCACCCTAGGGCAGGGGGCAGCTTTCTTT. It codes for CASTLGQGAAFF.

This clone was found a few times. V usage is TRBV18 and J usage is TRBJ1-2; a possible D gene is TRBD1 (6 bases). V was cut by 3 bases and J by 2 bases, with 13 bases left in between. Germline values: CDR1 KGHSH, CDR2 LQKENI. The CDR3 has 15 amino acids. Here the CDR3 DNA reads TGTGCCAGCTCACCCGAGCCGGGACAAAACTATGGCTACACCTTC. It translates to CASSPEPGQNYGYTF.

The J gene is TRBJ1-5, the V gene TRBV7-2; D gene uncertain. Germline lookup yields CDR1 SGHTA and CDR2 FQGNSA. Trimming left V 2 bases short and J 3 bases short, with 8 bases between. This CDR3 is built from 14 residues. The CDR3 DNA follows: TGTGCCAGCAGCTTACAGATATCCAATCAGCCCCAGCATTTT. Residues: CASSLQISNQPQHF.

CDR3 nucleotide sequence: TGTGCCAGCAGCTCGGACAGCGCTACTGAAGCTTTCTTT. Translating gives CASSSDSATEAFF. The genes are TRBV7-9 and TRBJ1-1, with D tentatively TRBD1 (6 bases). Germline lookup yields CDR1 SEHNR and CDR2 FQNEAQ (reference sequence). Trimming took 4 bases from V and 5 from J, leaving 11 bases between them. The CDR3 runs to 13 residues.

V gene TRBV14 combines with J gene TRBJ2-7; D perhaps matches TRBD2 (7 bases). Germline V gene sequence: CDR1 SGHDN, CDR2 FVKESK. The CDR3 sequence is 17 residues long. V lost 9 bases and J 4 bases, leaving 28 bases between the germline ends. The CDR3 DNA follows: TGTGCCAGAGGGGGGGTAAAAGCCGGGCAGGGGAAATACGAGCAGTACTTC. This gives the protein CARGGVKAGQGKYEQYF. Variable domain in full (rest from reference TRBV14 and TRBJ2-7): EAGVTQFPSHSVIEKGQTVTLRCDPISGHDNLYWYRRVMGKEIKFLLHFVKESKQDESGMPNNRFLAERTGGTYSTLKVQPAELEDSGVYFCARGGVKAGQGKYEQYFGPGTRLTVT.

The rearrangement joins TRBV29-1 to TRBJ1-1; 9 nucleotides agree with TRBD1. The CDR3 is 13 amino acids. CDR1 SQVTM and CDR2 ANQGSEA come from the germline V gene. The CDR3 region is CTYLQGASTEAFF. In DNA, the CDR3 is TGCACCTATTTACAGGGGGCGTCCACTGAAGCTTTCTTT.

This chain connects TRBV19 to TRBJ1-1; the match to TRBD1 covers 9 bases. From germline, CDR1 is LNHDA and CDR2 SQIVND (reference sequence). V shed 5 bases, J shed 6 bases, and the junction held 7 bases outside the gene matches. The CDR3 loop spans 14 amino acids. CDR3 bases: TGTGCCAGTAGTCAACAGGGGGCAGGGGCTGAAGCTTTCTTT. Protein: CASSQQGAGAEAFF.